This T cell receptor beta chain was recovered during a study of human T cells and chemical hapten exposure. The overall study: Small volume differences among pooled libraries mainly caused per-sample TCR yield variation.

Indicated time point: patch test 3, about 24 weeks after DPC sensitization. Noted treatment: therapeutic diphenylcyclopropenone sensitization with weekly scalp DPC. Study conclusions and caveats: Expanded TCRs created a significantly greater count of big CDR3 similarity clusters than controls did. High-frequency TCRs, those above 1 in 1000, stayed the same after DPC sensitization.

As regards this clonotype: Its antigen remains unknown.

The V and J ends lost 6 bases and 3 bases respectively, with 6 bases between them. The germline V gene encodes CDR1 MNHNS and CDR2 SASEGT. There are 12 residues in the CDR3. The authors' processing: There were a median of approximately 88,000 TCRs per sample, with a range from about 23,224 to 690,600. One entry per CDR3 protein, called by TCRdb with MiXCR from the RACE reads. Clone size and V and J calls follow TCRdb, not the original study. The sample contains 150,000 to 200,000 distinct CDR3 sequences, about a quarter of which appear only once. The source material was whole blood, sampled in connection with sensitization to the hapten diphenylcyclopropenone (DPC). The rearrangement uses TRBV6-1 and TRBJ2-1; D uncertain. This receptor was taken from a woman aged 18-29 years with alopecia areata. Some clones in this sample may be carry-over from other donors' samples. CDR3 bases: TGTGCCAGCAGGCAGGACTACAATGAGCAGTTCTTC. It encodes CASRQDYNEQFF.